Presented here are 10 T cell receptor beta chains from one specimen sequenced in a study of T-cell memory formation after mild COVID-19. TCRdb re-analysed the 5' RACE reads in MiXCR, keeping a single row per CDR3 protein. The sample shows 85,000 to 130,000 distinct CDR3 sequences, over 8.5% of them seen only once. Material: PBMCs or a T cell subset sorted from them (not recorded which). The receptors were sampled from a man between 18 and 35 years old who had mild COVID-19 (a few samples of this study predate the infection). Cell type and time point are not known.

V usage is TRBV7-9 and J usage is TRBJ2-3, with a weak D call TRBD1 (6 bases). Germline V lookup: CDR1 SEHNR, CDR2 FQNEAQ (reference sequence). V was shortened by 5 bases and J by 3 bases, with 18 bases between the two germline ends. The CDR3 consists of 16 residues. The CDR3 region is CASSPTDRRGTDTQYF. CDR3 bases: TGTGCCAGCAGCCCAACAGACAGGAGAGGGACAGATACGCAGTATTTT.

This clonotype was seen only a few times. The chain employs TRBV27 and TRBJ2-7; D is undetermined. The V gene lost 3 bases and the J gene lost 3 bases, with 9 bases spanning the gap. This CDR3 spans 13 amino acids. CDR1 is MNHEY and CDR2 is SMNVEV in the germline V gene (reference sequence). The CDR3 sequence is CASSFTSLYEQYF. DNA for the CDR3: TGTGCCAGCAGTTTTACGAGCCTCTACGAGCAGTACTTC.

This clonotype came up a few times. The rearrangement uses TRBV19 and TRBJ2-1; tentative D call: TRBD1 (6 bases). Trimming pared 3 bases from V and 6 bases from J, leaving 18 bases between. CDR3 length: 16 amino acids. The germline gives CDR1 LNHDA, CDR2 SQIVND (reference sequence). The CDR3 DNA reads TGTGCCAGTAGTATCCTCGTCCTGAGGGGGAGCAATGAGCAGTTCTTC. Its protein product is CASSILVLRGSNEQFF.

This clonotype was counted between two and nine times. The chain employs TRBV6-5 and TRBJ1-4; 7 bases are a match to TRBD1. The V and J ends lost 7 bases and 8 bases, in that order; junction bases with no gene match: 10. Germline lookup yields CDR1 MNHEY and CDR2 SVGAGI. The CDR3 has 14 residues. The chain's CDR3 is CASTPKGGGEKLFF. DNA of the CDR3: TGTGCCAGCACGCCTAAAGGGGGCGGCGAAAAACTGTTTTTT.

This clonotype was observed at least ten times. The genes are TRBV6-2 or TRBV6-3 and TRBJ2-7, with D unclear. The CDR3 runs 12 residues. CDR1 is MNHEY, CDR2 SVGEGT, per germline. Trimming removed 2 bases at V and 3 bases at J, with 5 bases between. In DNA form, the CDR3 reads TGTGCCAGCAGTTACGGCGTCTACGAGCAGTACTTC. This gives the protein CASSYGVYEQYF.

In DNA, the CDR3 is TGTGCCAGCAGCTCCACTGAATACGAGCAGTACTTC. It yields the protein CASSSTEYEQYF. The V call is TRBV7-9, the J call TRBJ2-7; no definite D call. The CDR3 has 12 amino acids. Germline loops: CDR1 SEHNR, CDR2 FQNEAQ (reference sequence). With 4 bases removed from V and 4 bases from J, the gap between germline ends came to 8 bases.

The chain is built from TRBV24-1 and TRBJ2-3; 15 bases are a match to TRBD2. The V segment lost 3 bases and the J segment 0 bases; nucleotides outside the gene matches: 6. Germline V CDR1 and CDR2: KGHDR, SFDVKD. This CDR3 is built from 19 residues. The CDR3 DNA reads TGTGCCACCAGTGATGTTGGACTAGCGGGGGGGCAAAGCACAGATACGCAGTATTTT. Translation gives CATSDVGLAGGQSTDTQYF.

This clonotype was detected many times. The chain is built from TRBV7-3 and TRBJ2-3; either TRBD1 or TRBD2 may fit D (5 bases each). The germline CDR1 and CDR2 sequences are SGHTA and FQGTGA. Trimming cost V 1 base and J 0 bases, with 8 bases left between them. The CDR3 consists of 15 residues. The CDR3 DNA reads as TGTGCCAGCAGCTTAAGTGGGGGAAGCACAGATACGCAGTATTTT. Protein: CASSLSGGSTDTQYF.

This clonotype was observed a few times. This chain uses TRBV20-1 with TRBJ2-1; 9 bases fit TRBD2. Trimming cost V 1 base and J 6 bases; bases outside gene matches: 7. This CDR3 is 15 amino acids long. Per the germline V gene, CDR1 is DFQATT and CDR2 is SNEGSKA (reference sequence). In DNA, the CDR3 is TGCAGTGCTAGAGCTAGCGGGGACGTACGCAATGAGCAGTTCTTC. Protein: CSARASGDVRNEQFF.

This clonotype has a handful of counts. The CDR3 sequence: CASWGTEAFF. The CDR3 DNA reads TGTGCCAGTTGGGGGACTGAAGCTTTCTTT. The rearrangement joins TRBV2 to TRBJ1-1; D may be TRBD1 (5 bases). V was clipped by 9 bases and J by 5 bases, with 7 bases between them. Germline V gene lookup returns CDR1 SNHLY and CDR2 FYNNEI. The CDR3 is 10 amino acids.